This T cell receptor beta chain was recorded in a study of T cell responses to AZD1222 COVID-19 vaccine. Regarding the study as a whole: White British ancestry dominated among donors, who included more females, and clonal diversity was possibly underestimated. Recipients of two AZD1222 doses showed rising Spike-specific TCR breadth and depth. Targeting of unmutated variant regions was reportedly seen in nearly half of spike-specific TCRs.

Remarks on this clone: Its target is unknown.

The germline gives CDR1 SGHAT, CDR2 FQNNGV. The CDR3 is 15 amino acids. The trim removed 1 base at V and 3 bases at J, leaving 5 bases unmatched. Produced via immunoSEQ multiplex PCR; TCRdb's table is partial and in-frame only. The table shows 90,000 to 110,000 clones, with roughly nine tenths occurring only once. This sequence originates from an adult in good health. The starting material was peripheral blood, obtained on day 0 of AZD1222 vaccination. The chain uses TRBV11-2 and TRBJ1-2, with 7 bases lining up with TRBD1. CDR3 amino acids: CASSLVPGTDYGYTF. Here the CDR3 DNA reads TGTGCCAGCAGCTTAGTTCCCGGGACAGACTATGGCTACACCTTC.